The entry that follows covers one T cell receptor beta chain sequence. The target antigen is unknown. V was shortened by 7 bases and J by 4 bases, with 14 bases between the two germline ends. The CDR3 spans 13 residues. Germline-derived CDR1 and CDR2 are SGHRS and YFSETQ. The data stem from a study of T-cell memory formation after mild COVID-19. Constant-segment-primed 5'RACE gave TCR alpha and TCR beta cDNA libraries with sample barcodes and UMIs. TCRdb redid the calling of the 5' RACE reads with MiXCR, one entry per CDR3 protein. The sample holds roughly 130,000 distinct CDR3 sequences, around 6.3% seen once. Study results and limitations: CD4/CD8 balance characterized clones contracting day 15 to 85, and CD4+ skew characterized later expanders.

Sequenced input: PBMCs or a T cell subset sorted from them (not recorded which). The chain links TRBV5-1 to TRBJ1-2, with a possible D match to TRBD1 (6 bases). The clonotype originates from an adult woman who had mild COVID-19 (a few samples of this study predate the infection). Cell type and time point are not known. DNA for the CDR3: TGCGCCAGCGGGGGGGCAGGGAGCTATGGCTACACCTTC. This codes for CASGGAGSYGYTF.